A selection of T cell receptor beta chains follows, all from one sample in a study of memory B cells and T cells in multiple sclerosis. Assay: immunoSEQ multiplex PCR; the TCRdb copy retains only in-frame clones and omits some. This sample has roughly 30,000 clones, with around 88% found just once. These receptors' targets are unknown. The specimen sequenced was PBMCs from blood kept in culture. Receptor source: a human donor with multiple sclerosis. Each CDR3 is given with its conserved first and last residue. Each record gives: V gene, D gene, J gene, clone size, CDR3 DNA, CDR3 protein. A D gene is named only where the DNA matches it firmly. Not every row has a clone size; where given, it reads once, few, many or a size class.

TRBV29-1	.	TRBJ1-1	.	TGCAGCCCACTCCCTTCTGAAGCTTTCTTT	CSPLPSEAFF
TRBV6-6	.	TRBJ2-7	few	TGTGCCAGCAACCCTCAGGGGCCCACCTACGAGCAGTACTTC	CASNPQGPTYEQYF
TRBV6-1	.	TRBJ2-1	.	TGTGCCAGCAGTGAGTTTCCTTTCTCCTACAATGAGCAGTTCTTC	CASSEFPFSYNEQFF
TRBV27	.	TRBJ2-1	.	TGTGCCAGCAGTTTACGGGAGTGGGGGGATGAGCAGTTCTTC	CASSLREWGDEQFF
TRBV9	.	TRBJ2-2	.	TGTGCCAGCAGCGCGGGAAGGGGCACCGGGGAGCTGTTTTTT	CASSAGRGTGELFF
TRBV11-1	.	TRBJ1-1	.	TGTGCCAGCAGCTTCGGCGGGAGGGAGTGGGCTGAAGCTTTCTTT	CASSFGGREWAEAFF
TRBV5-1	.	TRBJ2-5	.	TGCGCCAGCAGCTGGAACGGGGGAGCTTCACAAGAGACCCAGTACTTC	CASSWNGGASQETQYF
TRBV28	.	TRBJ1-2	.	TGTGCCAGCAGTTTCCTAAGACCTGGTGGCTACACCTTC	CASSFLRPGGYTF
TRBV5-4	.	TRBJ2-1	.	TGTGCCAGCAGCAACCCGGCCGGGGGCGCGAACAATGAGCAGTTCTTC	CASSNPAGGANNEQFF
TRBV7-9	TRBD1	TRBJ2-1	.	TGTGCCAGCAGCCTGGGAGGGGACAGGGAGTTCTTC	CASSLGGDREFF
TRBV16	.	TRBJ1-5	once	TGTGCCAGCAGCCGTCGGAATCAGCCCCAGCATTTT	CASSRRNQPQHF
TRBV28	.	TRBJ1-5	.	TGTGCCAGCAGTTTACAGGACAGTAATCAGCCCCAGCATTTT	CASSLQDSNQPQHF
TRBV7-2	TRBD1	TRBJ2-7	.	TGTGCCAGCAGCTTAATTCCGGGACAGGGGTACGAGCAGTACTTC	CASSLIPGQGYEQYF
TRBV28	.	TRBJ2-7	few	TGTGCCACAGGAGGAATACGAGAGCAGTACTTC	CATGGIREQYF
TRBV4-1	TRBD2	TRBJ2-7	medium-sized	TGCGCCAGCAGCCAAGGCCTAGCGGAGTATACCTCCGAGCAGTACTTC	CASSQGLAEYTSEQYF
TRBV6-5	.	TRBJ2-4	.	TGTGCCAGCACTACGAGACTAGCCAAAAACATTCAGTACTTC	CASTTRLAKNIQYF